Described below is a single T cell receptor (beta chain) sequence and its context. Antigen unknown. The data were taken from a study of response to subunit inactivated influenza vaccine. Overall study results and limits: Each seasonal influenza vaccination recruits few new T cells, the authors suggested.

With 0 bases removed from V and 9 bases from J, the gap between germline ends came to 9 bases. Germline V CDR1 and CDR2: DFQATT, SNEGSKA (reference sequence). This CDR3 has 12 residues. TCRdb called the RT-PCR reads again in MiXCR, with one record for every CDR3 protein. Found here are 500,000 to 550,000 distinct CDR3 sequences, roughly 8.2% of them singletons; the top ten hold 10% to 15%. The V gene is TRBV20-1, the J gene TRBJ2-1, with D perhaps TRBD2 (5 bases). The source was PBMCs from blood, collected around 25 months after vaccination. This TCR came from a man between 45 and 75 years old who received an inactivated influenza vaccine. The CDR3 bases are TGCAGTGCTAGAGACGGGGAGACTGAGCAGTTCTTC. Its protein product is CSARDGETEQFF.